This TCR beta chain was identified during a study of low-dose radiotherapy and immunotherapy resistance in tumors. Study-level information: Nivolumab was given to patients as a 240 mg flat dose every two weeks, and ipilimumab at 1 mg/kg every six weeks. Both were delivered intravenously.

Time point noted: after trial treatment. Treatment defined: LDRT plus nivolumab, ipilimumab, low-dose cyclophosphamide and aspirin (RACIN trial). Low-dose radiotherapy, low-dose cyclophosphamide, aspirin, ipilimumab and nivolumab were all given to the donors. With a V-primer adapter and a constant-region primer, TCRs were amplified for about 20 PCR cycles. Researchers amplified the isolated mRNA using in vitro transcription. TCRdb recomputed calls from the reads with MiXCR, one row per CDR3 protein. In the table there are approximately 52,000 distinct CDR3 sequences, 33% of which are singletons. CDR3 size: 15 residues. Germline CDR1 and CDR2: LGHNA and YSLEER. V was clipped by 5 bases and J by 0 bases, with 8 bases between them. Sample share makes this clonotype medium-sized.

The gene calls are TRBV4-3 and TRBJ2-6, with D perhaps TRBD2 (5 bases). The sequence was obtained from a male donor with rectosigmoid adenocarcinoma. Material: PBMCs, obtained after low-dose radiotherapy plus immunotherapy. The chain's CDR3 is CASSEGNSGANVLTF. The DNA of the CDR3 is TGCGCCAGCAGCGAGGGAAACTCTGGGGCCAACGTCCTGACTTTC.